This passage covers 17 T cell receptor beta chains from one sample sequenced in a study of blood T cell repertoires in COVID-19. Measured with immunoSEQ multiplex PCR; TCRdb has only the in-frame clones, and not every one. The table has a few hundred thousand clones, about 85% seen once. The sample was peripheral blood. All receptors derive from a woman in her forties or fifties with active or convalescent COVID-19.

As DNA, the CDR3 is TGTGCCAGTAGTGACCAGGGGATGAACACTGAAGCTTTCTTT. Amino acids: CASSDQGMNTEAFF. The chain links TRBV19 to TRBJ1-1, with a weak D call TRBD1 (6 bases). The CDR3 is 14 amino acids. The V and J ends lost 5 bases and 0 bases respectively, with 10 bases between them. Per the germline V gene, CDR1 is LNHDA and CDR2 is SQIVND (reference sequence).

Here the CDR3 reads CAWVQRGIGADTQYF. The CDR3 DNA is TGTGCCTGGGTCCAACGGGGGATAGGGGCAGATACGCAGTATTTT. The rearrangement links TRBV30 to TRBJ2-3, with TRBD2 as a possible D gene (6 bases). The ends were cut back, 5 bases at V and 4 bases at J, with 19 bases in the middle. Germline V gene lookup returns CDR1 GTSNPN and CDR2 SVGIG (reference sequence). The CDR3 contains 15 residues.

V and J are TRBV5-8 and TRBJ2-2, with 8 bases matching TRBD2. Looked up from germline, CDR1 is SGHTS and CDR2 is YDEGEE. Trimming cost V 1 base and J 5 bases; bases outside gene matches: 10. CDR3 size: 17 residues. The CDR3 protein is CASSLIGTAGATGELFF. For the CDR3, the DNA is TGTGCCAGCAGCTTGATTGGTACAGCGGGAGCGACCGGGGAGCTGTTTTTT.

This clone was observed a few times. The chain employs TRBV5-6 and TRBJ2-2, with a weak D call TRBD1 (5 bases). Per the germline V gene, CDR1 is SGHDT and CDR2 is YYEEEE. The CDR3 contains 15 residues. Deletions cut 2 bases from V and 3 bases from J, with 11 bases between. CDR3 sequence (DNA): TGTGCCAGCAGCTTCCGGGCAGGGTACACCGGGGAGCTGTTTTTT. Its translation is CASSFRAGYTGELFF. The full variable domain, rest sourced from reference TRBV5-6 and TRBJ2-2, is DAGVTQSPTHLIKTRGQQVTLRCSPKSGHDTVSWYQQALGQGPQFIFQYYEEEERQRGNFPDRFSGHQFPNYSSELNVNALLLGDSALYLCASSFRAGYTGELFFGEGSRLTVL.

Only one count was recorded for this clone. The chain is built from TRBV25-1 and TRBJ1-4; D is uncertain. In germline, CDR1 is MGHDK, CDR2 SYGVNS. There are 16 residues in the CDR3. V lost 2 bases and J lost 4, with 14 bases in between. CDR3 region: CASSEGVRLDNEKLFF. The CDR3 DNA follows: TGTGCCAGCAGTGAAGGTGTGAGGCTTGATAATGAAAAACTGTTTTTT.

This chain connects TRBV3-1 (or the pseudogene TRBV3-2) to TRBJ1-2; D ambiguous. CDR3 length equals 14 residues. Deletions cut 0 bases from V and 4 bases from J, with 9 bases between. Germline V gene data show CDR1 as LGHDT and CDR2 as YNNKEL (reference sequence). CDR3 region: CASSQDRRLYGYTF. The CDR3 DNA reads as TGTGCCAGCAGCCAAGATAGGAGGCTCTATGGCTACACCTTC.

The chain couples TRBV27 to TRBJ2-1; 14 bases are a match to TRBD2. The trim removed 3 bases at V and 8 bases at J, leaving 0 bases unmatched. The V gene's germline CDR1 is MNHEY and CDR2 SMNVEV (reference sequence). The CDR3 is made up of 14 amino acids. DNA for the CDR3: TGTGCCAGCAGTTTGGGACTAGCGGGGGATGAGCAGTTCTTC. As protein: CASSLGLAGDEQFF.

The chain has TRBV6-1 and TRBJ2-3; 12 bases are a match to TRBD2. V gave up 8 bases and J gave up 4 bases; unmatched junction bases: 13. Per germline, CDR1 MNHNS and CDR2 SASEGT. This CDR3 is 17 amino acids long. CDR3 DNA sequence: TGTGCCAGCGGTGGTCTAGCGGGAGGGTGGGCCCCAGATACGCAGTATTTT. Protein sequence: CASGGLAGGWAPDTQYF.

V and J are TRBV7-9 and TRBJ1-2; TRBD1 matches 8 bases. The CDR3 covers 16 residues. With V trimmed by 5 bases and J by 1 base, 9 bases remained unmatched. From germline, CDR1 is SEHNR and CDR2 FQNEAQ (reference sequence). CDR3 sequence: CASSPQGVRINYGYTF. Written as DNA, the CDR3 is TGTGCCAGCAGCCCACAGGGGGTACGGATTAACTATGGCTACACCTTC.

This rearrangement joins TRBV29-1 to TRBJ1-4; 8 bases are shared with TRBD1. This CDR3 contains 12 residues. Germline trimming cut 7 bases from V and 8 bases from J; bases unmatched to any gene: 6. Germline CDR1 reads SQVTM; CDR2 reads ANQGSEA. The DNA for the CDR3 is TGCAGCGCCCGGACAGGGAAGGAAAAACTGTTTTTT. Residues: CSARTGKEKLFF.

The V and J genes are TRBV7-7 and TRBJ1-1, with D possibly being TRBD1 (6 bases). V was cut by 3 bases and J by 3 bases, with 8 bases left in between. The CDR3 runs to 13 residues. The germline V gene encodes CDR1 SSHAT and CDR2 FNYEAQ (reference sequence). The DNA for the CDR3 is TGTGCCAGCAGCTTGGACAGTCACACTGAAGCTTTCTTT. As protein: CASSLDSHTEAFF.

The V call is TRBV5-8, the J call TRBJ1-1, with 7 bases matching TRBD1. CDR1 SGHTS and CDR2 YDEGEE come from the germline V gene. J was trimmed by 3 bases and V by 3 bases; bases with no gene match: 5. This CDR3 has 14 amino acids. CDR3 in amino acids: CASSSAGGDTEAFF. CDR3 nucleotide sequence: TGTGCCAGCAGCTCGGCAGGGGGAGACACTGAAGCTTTCTTT.

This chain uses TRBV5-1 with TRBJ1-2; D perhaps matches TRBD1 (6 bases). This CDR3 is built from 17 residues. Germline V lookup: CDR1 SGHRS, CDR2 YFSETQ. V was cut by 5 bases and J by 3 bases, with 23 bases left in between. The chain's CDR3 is CASRHSSGGARDYGYTF. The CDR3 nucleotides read TGCGCCAGCAGGCACTCCTCGGGGGGGGCGCGGGACTATGGCTACACCTTC.

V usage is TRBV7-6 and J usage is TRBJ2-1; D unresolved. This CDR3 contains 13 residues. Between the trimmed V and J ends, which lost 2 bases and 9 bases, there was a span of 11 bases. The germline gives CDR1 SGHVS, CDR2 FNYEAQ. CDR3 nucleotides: TGTGCCAGCAGCTTACCCCATGTCAGTGAGCAGTTCTTC. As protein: CASSLPHVSEQFF.

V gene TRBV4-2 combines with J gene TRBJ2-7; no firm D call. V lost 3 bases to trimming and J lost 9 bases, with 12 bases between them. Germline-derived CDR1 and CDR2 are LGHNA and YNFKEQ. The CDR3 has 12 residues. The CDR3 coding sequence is TGTGCCAGCAGCCAGCCCACAGCTGCGCAGTACTTC. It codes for CASSQPTAAQYF.

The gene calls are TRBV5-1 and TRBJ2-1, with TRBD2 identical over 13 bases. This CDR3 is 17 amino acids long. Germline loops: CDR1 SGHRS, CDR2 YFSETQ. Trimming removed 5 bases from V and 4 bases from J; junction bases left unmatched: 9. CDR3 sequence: CASSSGLAGVRYNEQFF. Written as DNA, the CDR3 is TGCGCCAGCAGTTCAGGACTAGCGGGAGTGAGGTACAATGAGCAGTTCTTC.

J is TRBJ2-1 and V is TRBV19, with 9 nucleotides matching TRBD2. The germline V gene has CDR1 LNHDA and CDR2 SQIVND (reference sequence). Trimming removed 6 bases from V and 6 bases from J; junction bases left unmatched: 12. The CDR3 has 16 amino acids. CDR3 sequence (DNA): TGTGCCAGTAGGGCCACCGGGACTAGCCGTTCCAATGAGCAGTTCTTC. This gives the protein CASRATGTSRSNEQFF.